This record looks at one TCR beta chain sequence and its context. What it recognizes is unknown. TCRdb passed the 5' RACE reads through MiXCR, listing each CDR3 protein once. Altogether about 210,000 distinct CDR3 sequences are present, around 6.6% being singletons, with the ten largest covering 14%. These data are taken from a study of CD8 T cells in ankylosing spondylitis. Germline assignment: CDR1 SGHRS and CDR2 YFSETQ. The CDR3 covers 15 residues. Between the trimmed V and J ends, which lost 0 bases and 2 bases, there was a span of 10 bases. General study results and limits: In reactive arthritis synovial fluid and blood, some motif variants had been reported before. A motif of 8 or 9 highly homologous TCR beta variants was seen as apparently characteristic of ankylosing spondylitis blood.

The V call is TRBV5-1, the J call TRBJ2-3; D gene unclear. This TCR came from a male donor with ankylosing spondylitis. Sequencing used blood, either unsorted or a sorted T cell fraction (not recorded which). CDR3 amino acids: CASSLDSESTDTQYF. The CDR3 DNA sequence: TGCGCCAGCAGCTTGGACAGTGAGTCCACAGATACGCAGTATTTT.